This T cell receptor beta chain stems from a study of cytomegalovirus exposure and HLA in healthy donors. As for the study in general: HLA-typed donors were the source of about 85 million unique TCRs, which an early data release held. Study-wide findings and caveats: Compared with the roughly 700-donor mean, an Asian-associated ancestry cluster reportedly had fewer N-insertions, according to a later analysis.

In the case of this clone: As yet, its antigen is unknown.

V lost 5 bases and J 5 bases, leaving 3 bases between the germline ends. This CDR3 comprises 11 residues. The germline V gene has CDR1 MNHEY and CDR2 SMNVEV (reference sequence). It was with 60 Vbeta and 13 Jbeta primers that the PCR ran. Data came from immunoSEQ multiplex PCR; TCRdb stores just in-frame clones and leaves some out. Found here are about 32,000 clones, roughly 82% of them singletons; the top ten hold around 3.6%. This rearrangement joins TRBV27 to TRBJ2-2; D not certain. This clonotype originated in a young woman in good health and CMV-seronegative. Sequencing was carried out using PBMCs. CDR3 sequence reads: CASSLTGELFF. CDR3 nucleotide sequence: TGTGCCAGCAGTCTTACCGGGGAGCTGTTTTTT.